Below are 28 T cell receptor beta chains sequenced from a single sample in a study of blood T cells in healthy people across ages. The authors ran a second PCR of about 6 to 12 cycles using a sample-barcoded 5' primer and a J-beta primer mix. MiXCR was run by TCRdb on the 5' RACE reads, yielding one entry per CDR3 protein. The sample records 1.5 million to 2 million distinct CDR3 sequences, 39% being singletons. The specimen was blood. The source of these receptors is a human donor in good health.

V usage is TRBV9 and J usage is TRBJ1-1; D ambiguous. Trimming shortened V by 2 bases and J by 4 bases, and 9 bases separated the two germline ends. Germline V gene sequence: CDR1 SGDLS, CDR2 YYNGEE. This CDR3 comprises 13 residues. CDR3 region: CASSVVEGTEAFF. CDR3 bases: TGTGCCAGCAGCGTGGTGGAGGGCACTGAAGCTTTCTTT.

The chain combines TRBV4-2 with TRBJ1-5; 7 nucleotides match TRBD1. Losses at the gene ends were 4 bases for V and 7 bases for J; bases not matched to a gene: 10. The CDR3 has 15 amino acids. Germline-derived CDR1 and CDR2 are LGHNA and YNFKEQ. In nucleotides, the CDR3 is TGTGCCAGCAGCCGAGATACAGGGGTGAGGCAGCCCCAGCATTTT. This gives the protein CASSRDTGVRQPQHF.

This clonotype came up a few times. The chain is built from TRBV29-1 and TRBJ1-4; a weak D match, TRBD1 (6 bases). CDR3 length: 14 residues. Trimming stripped 4 bases from V and 5 bases from J, with 14 bases between. Germline V CDR1 and CDR2: SQVTM, ANQGSEA. CDR3 in amino acids: CSVGGAEPNEKLFF. CDR3 coding DNA: TGCAGCGTTGGGGGGGCAGAACCCAATGAAAAACTGTTTTTT.

This clonotype came up a few times. The rearrangement joins TRBV29-1 to TRBJ2-3; TRBD2 agrees at 10 bases. Germline CDR1 SQVTM, CDR2 ANQGSEA. This CDR3 spans 15 amino acids. The trim removed 5 bases at V and 4 bases at J, leaving 9 bases unmatched. CDR3 sequence: CSVFQAGGLSDTQYF. For the CDR3, the DNA is TGCAGCGTTTTTCAAGCGGGGGGGCTATCAGATACGCAGTATTTT.

The V call is TRBV20-1, the J call TRBJ2-6; D tentatively reads TRBD1 or TRBD2 (6 bases each). The CDR3 is made up of 16 amino acids. CDR1 DFQATT and CDR2 SNEGSKA come from the germline V gene (reference sequence). V was pared by 3 bases and J by 4 bases, with 16 bases between. The DNA of the CDR3 is TGCAGTGCTAGTCAGCCGGGGGCGCCCGGGGCCAACGTCCTGACTTTC. This sequence encodes CSASQPGAPGANVLTF.

The chain uses TRBV5-6 and TRBJ2-5, with D tentatively TRBD2 (6 bases). The V end lost 3 bases, the J end lost 5 bases, and 20 bases lay between the germline ends. Germline V gives CDR1 SGHDT, CDR2 YYEEEE. The CDR3 is 16 residues long. The CDR3 protein is CASSSNGRPGSETQYF. CDR3 sequence (DNA): TGTGCCAGCAGCTCAAATGGGAGGCCGGGGAGCGAGACCCAGTACTTC.

The chain couples TRBV5-6 to TRBJ1-2; 9 bases agree with TRBD1. CDR3 size: 15 residues. V was pared by 2 bases and J by 8 bases, with 10 bases of the junction left unmatched. Germline CDR1 is SGHDT and CDR2 is YYEEEE. DNA for the CDR3: TGTGCCAGCAGCTTTCGGTTAAGGACAGGGGAAGGCTACACCTTC. Translation gives CASSFRLRTGEGYTF.

This clonotype was counted a few times. The CDR3 bases are TGCAGCGTTGAGCCGCCGGGACAGCCTGGCGAGCAGTACTTC. This encodes CSVEPPGQPGEQYF. This sequence joins TRBV29-1 and TRBJ2-7; 7 nucleotides line up with TRBD1. The CDR3 consists of 14 residues. Germline V gene data show CDR1 as SQVTM and CDR2 as ANQGSEA. Trimming took 3 bases from V and 6 from J; bases not matched to a gene: 11.

The count of this clonotype is one. The chain combines TRBV7-9 with TRBJ2-1; D perhaps matches TRBD1 (6 bases). V was pared by 4 bases and J by 0 bases, with 16 bases between. Germline values: CDR1 SEHNR, CDR2 FQNEAQ (reference sequence). The CDR3 covers 17 residues. The CDR3: CASSSTTGLYSYNEQFF. CDR3 DNA: TGTGCCAGCAGCTCCACCACAGGGCTTTACTCCTACAATGAGCAGTTCTTC. Filled out from reference TRBV7-9 and TRBJ2-1, the complete variable domain reads DTGVSQNPRHKITKRGQNVTFRCDPISEHNRLYWYRQTLGQGPEFLTYFQNEAQLEKSRLLSDRFSAERPKGSFSTLEIQRTEQGDSAMYLCASSSTTGLYSYNEQFFGPGTRLTVL.

This clonotype was counted between two and nine times. The chain carries TRBV29-1 and TRBJ1-1, with 9 bases matching TRBD1. V trimming: 7 bases; J trimming: 5 bases; junction bases outside the gene matches: 8. This CDR3 region has 13 residues. CDR1 and CDR2 from the germline V gene are SQVTM and ANQGSEA. Here the CDR3 reads CSGTGQGRTEAFF. The CDR3 DNA reads TGCAGCGGAACGGGACAGGGAAGGACTGAAGCTTTCTTT.

This clonotype has just a few counts. The rearrangement joins TRBV28 to TRBJ1-2; 7 bases agree with TRBD1. Looked up from germline, CDR1 is MDHEN and CDR2 is SYDVKM. CDR3 length equals 14 residues. V lost 6 bases and J lost 4; bases outside the gene matches: 8. In DNA, the CDR3 is TGTGCCAGCAGAAATACAGGGGTCGTCTATGGCTACACCTTC. Translation gives CASRNTGVVYGYTF.

V and J are TRBV6-5 and TRBJ2-3, with no clear D. Germline-derived CDR1 and CDR2 are MNHEY and SVGAGI. V was cut by 0 bases and J by 2 bases, with 3 bases left in between. The CDR3 has 13 residues. The CDR3 region is CASSYSVTDTQYF. CDR3 nucleotides: TGTGCCAGCAGTTACTCGGTCACAGATACGCAGTATTTT.

V and J are TRBV29-1 and TRBJ2-1; the match to TRBD2 covers 11 bases. Germline V lookup: CDR1 SQVTM, CDR2 ANQGSEA. J gave up 10 bases and V 2 bases, and 7 bases lay outside the gene matches. The CDR3 runs 14 residues. The CDR3 region is CSVEILAGGREQFF. CDR3 coding DNA: TGCAGCGTTGAAATTCTAGCGGGGGGCAGAGAGCAGTTCTTC.

V is TRBV11-2 and J is TRBJ1-2; a possible D gene is TRBD1 (6 bases). The V and J ends lost 7 bases and 4 bases respectively, with 19 bases between them. Germline CDR1 reads SGHAT; CDR2 reads FQNNGV. The CDR3 is made up of 15 amino acids. CDR3 in amino acids: CASTTQPGTPYGYTF. The CDR3 DNA follows: TGTGCCAGCACCACACAACCAGGGACACCCTATGGCTACACCTTC.

The V and J genes are TRBV14 and TRBJ2-7; D call uncertain. Between the trimmed V and J ends, which lost 4 bases and 4 bases, there was a span of 14 bases. Germline V gene data show CDR1 as SGHDN and CDR2 as FVKESK. CDR3 size: 14 residues. CDR3 in amino acids: CASSPARKPYEQYF. CDR3 coding DNA: TGTGCCAGCAGCCCAGCCCGTAAACCATACGAGCAGTACTTC.

The chain joins TRBV7-2 to TRBJ1-2; 7 nucleotides line up with TRBD1. The J segment lost 0 bases and the V segment lost 5 bases, leaving 9 bases of the junction unmatched. This CDR3 has 16 amino acids. From germline, CDR1 is SGHTA and CDR2 FQGNSA. The CDR3 sequence: CASSKPRQGANYGYTF. The CDR3 nucleotides are TGTGCCAGCAGCAAACCCCGACAGGGAGCTAACTATGGCTACACCTTC.

This clonotype was recorded a few times. This chain uses TRBV5-1 with TRBJ2-3; D call uncertain. Germline CDR1 SGHRS, CDR2 YFSETQ. Trimming removed 4 bases at V and 7 bases at J, with 19 bases between. This CDR3 region has 15 residues. The CDR3, as DNA: TGCGCCAGCAGCGTAAGACCGGACGGTGTCAATACGCAGTATTTT. Protein: CASSVRPDGVNTQYF.

The chain uses TRBV24-1 and TRBJ2-3; the match to TRBD2 covers 13 bases. The length of the CDR3 is 16 residues. Germline CDR1 reads KGHDR; CDR2 reads SFDVKD. The V and J ends lost 3 bases and 10 bases, in that order; junction bases with no gene match: 9. The DNA of the CDR3 is TGTGCCACCAGTGATCCTACTAGCGGGGGGGCGCATGCGCAGTATTTT. Encoded protein: CATSDPTSGGAHAQYF.

The chain recombines TRBV29-1 with TRBJ2-1; the D gene could be TRBD1 or TRBD2 (5 bases each). The CDR3 totals 13 residues. V was trimmed by 4 bases and J by 8 bases, leaving 15 bases between them. Germline CDR1 SQVTM, CDR2 ANQGSEA. As DNA, the CDR3 is TGCAGCGTTGGGGGGAGACAGACCGATGAGCAGTTCTTC. Translated: CSVGGRQTDEQFF.

The chain combines TRBV29-1 with TRBJ1-1; no clear D gene. The germline V and J ends were trimmed by 6 bases and 0 bases, with 17 bases remaining between them. The germline V gene encodes CDR1 SQVTM and CDR2 ANQGSEA. This CDR3 has 15 residues. The chain's CDR3 is CSVSFKLRLNTEAFF. The CDR3 nucleotides read TGCAGCGTCTCATTCAAGCTCCGGCTGAACACTGAAGCTTTCTTT.

About this clonotype: Germline and junction disagree at one end, which may indicate a read error. The V gene is TRBV7-3, the J gene TRBJ2-5; perhaps TRBD2 as D (6 bases). CDR3 length: 12 amino acids. The germline V gene has CDR1 SGHTA and CDR2 FQGTGA. CDR3 region: CASSLGGETQCF. CDR3 coding DNA: TGTGCCAGCAGCCTGGGAGGAGAGACCCAGTGCTTC.

Details on this clonotype: One end of the junction is discordant with germline, which a read error may explain. This sequence joins TRBV7-9 and TRBJ1-5, with D perhaps TRBD1 (5 bases). The length of the CDR3 is 15 residues. Germline CDR1 is SEHNR and CDR2 is FQNEAQ (reference sequence). This chain's CDR3 is CARSLAAGTDQPQHF. CDR3 nucleotide sequence: TGTGCCCGCAGCTTAGCGGCCGGGACGGATCAGCCCCAGCATTTT.

This clonotype turned up a few times. Here the CDR3 DNA reads TGTGCCAGTCACCCCCTTGTGGGGGACAGGGTTCCTGGGGCCAACGTCCTGACTTTC. It specifies CASHPLVGDRVPGANVLTF. V gene TRBV7-9 combines with J gene TRBJ2-6, with 9 bases identical to TRBD1. This CDR3 is built from 19 residues. V shed 9 bases, J shed 2 bases, and the junction held 17 bases outside the gene matches. The germline gives CDR1 SEHNR, CDR2 FQNEAQ (reference sequence).

A single count supports this clonotype. A read error may produce the germline difference seen at one junction end. The genes are TRBV29-1 and TRBJ1-4; TRBD1 aligns across 7 bases. The CDR3 loop spans 14 amino acids. Germline CDR1 reads SQVTM; CDR2 reads ANQGSEA. The CDR3 coding sequence is TGCAGCGCCGGAGAGACAGGGCGAAGTGAAGAACTGTTTTTT. It is translated as CSAGETGRSEELFF.

This clonotype was observed a handful of times. The V and J genes are TRBV6-5 and TRBJ2-4; the D gene could be TRBD1 or TRBD2 (6 bases each). Per the germline V gene, CDR1 is MNHEY and CDR2 is SVGAGI. V was pared by 0 bases and J by 8 bases, with 17 bases between. The CDR3 runs 16 residues. This chain's CDR3 is CASSYSGPGGGHIQYF. The CDR3 DNA reads TGTGCCAGCAGTTACTCGGGACCCGGAGGGGGACACATTCAGTACTTC.

The V and J genes are TRBV27 and TRBJ2-6; no clear D gene. Trimming pared 3 bases from V and 12 bases from J, leaving 6 bases between. Germline V gene lookup returns CDR1 MNHEY and CDR2 SMNVEV (reference sequence). The length of the CDR3 is 11 residues. The CDR3 nucleotides read TGTGCCAGCAGTTTTGGCGGCGTCCTGACTTTC. Translating it yields CASSFGGVLTF. The variable domain in full, with the rest retrieved from reference TRBV27 and TRBJ2-6, is EAQVTQNPRYLITVTGKKLTVTCSQNMNHEYMSWYRQDPGLGLRQIYYSMNVEVTDKGDVPEGYKVSRKEKRNFPLILESPSPNQTSLYFCASSFGGVLTFGAGSRLTVL.

The chain uses TRBV7-8 and TRBJ2-1; 7 nucleotides agree with TRBD1. CDR3 length equals 17 residues. With V trimmed by 5 bases and J by 7 bases, 17 bases remained unmatched. CDR1 SGHVS and CDR2 FQNEAQ come from the germline V gene. CDR3 sequence reads: CASSQGERGRRSNEQFF. The CDR3 coding sequence is TGTGCCAGCAGCCAAGGGGAGAGGGGGCGCCGGTCAAATGAGCAGTTCTTC.

This chain links TRBV9 with TRBJ2-3; D gene ambiguous. Germline V gene sequence: CDR1 SGDLS, CDR2 YYNGEE. Deletions cut 0 bases from V and 2 bases from J, with 7 bases between. The CDR3 is 14 residues long. The chain's CDR3 is CASSVAQNTDTQYF. The CDR3, as DNA: TGTGCCAGCAGCGTAGCACAAAACACAGATACGCAGTATTTT.